The clone carrying this T cell receptor beta chain has just one count. Amplification used 60 Vbeta primers and 13 Jbeta primers. Produced via immunoSEQ multiplex PCR; TCRdb's table is partial and in-frame only. The data show about 78,000 clones, 55% to 75% seen once. The data derive from a study of cytomegalovirus exposure and HLA in healthy donors. The trim removed 5 bases at V and 4 bases at J, leaving 14 bases unmatched. Per germline, CDR1 LNHDA and CDR2 SQIVND (reference sequence). The CDR3 runs to 17 residues. This chain connects TRBV19 to TRBJ1-5; 7 bases line up with TRBD1. Sequenced sample: PBMCs. This TCR came from a man aged 25 to 45 in good health and CMV-seropositive. The CDR3 loop reads CASSQRQGSSRNQPQHF. DNA for the CDR3: TGTGCCAGTAGTCAGCGACAGGGCTCCTCAAGGAATCAGCCCCAGCATTTT.